What follows is one TCR beta chain and its context. The germline V gene has CDR1 SGHRS and CDR2 YFSETQ. V gave up 0 bases and J gave up 2 bases; unmatched junction bases: 3. The CDR3 consists of 17 residues. This specimen comes from a study of blood T cell repertoires in COVID-19. Study-level information: The United States, Italy and Spain provided the acute and convalescent COVID-19 samples.

Per the authors' pipeline: Reference gene primer amplification yielded estimated nucleated cell counts. Sequencing was performed with immunoSEQ multiplex PCR; in TCRdb, only in-frame clones are kept and a portion is missing. That table furnishes V, J and clone size, whereas the DNA furnished D and trimming. Of around 100,000 clones listed, 70% to 90% are singletons. The sample consisted of peripheral blood. The origin of this receptor is an older woman with acute or convalescent COVID-19. V is TRBV5-1 and J is TRBJ2-6, with 9 bases lining up with TRBD2. The CDR3, as DNA: TGCGCCAGCAGCTTGGTCCTAGCGGGACCTGGGGCCAACGTCCTGACTTTC. Encoded protein: CASSLVLAGPGANVLTF.